These 30 T cell receptor beta chains were sequenced from one sample in a study of blood T cell repertoires in COVID-19. Produced via immunoSEQ multiplex PCR; TCRdb's table is partial and in-frame only. Of tens of thousands of clones listed, over 70% are singletons. Sequencing input: peripheral blood. All receptors come from a human donor with active COVID-19. The donor label of this sample is uncertain.

The V gene is TRBV10-3, the J gene TRBJ2-1; 11 nucleotides agree with TRBD2. The ends lost 7 bases at V and 5 bases at J; junction bases unmatched: 1. Germline-derived CDR1 and CDR2 are ENHRY and SYGVKD. This CDR3 spans 13 amino acids. DNA of the CDR3: TGTGCCATCATAGCGGGAGGGCACAATGAGCAGTTCTTC. It specifies CAIIAGGHNEQFF.

This clone was found once. The chain carries TRBV2 and TRBJ2-3, with a tentative D call TRBD2 (5 bases). This CDR3 is built from 14 residues. Germline values: CDR1 SNHLY, CDR2 FYNNEI. The V end was cut by 6 bases, the J end by 0 bases, with 10 bases between. The DNA for the CDR3 is TGTGCCAGCAGAGGCGGGTACAGCACAGATACGCAGTATTTT. It is translated as CASRGGYSTDTQYF.

This clone is medium-sized within its sample. V gene TRBV30 combines with J gene TRBJ1-1; D gene unclear. Per the germline V gene, CDR1 is GTSNPN and CDR2 is SVGIG (reference sequence). The CDR3 has 14 residues. V lost 3 bases and J lost 7, with 18 bases in between. The CDR3 is CAWRSGLLADEAFF. The CDR3 bases are TGTGCCTGGAGATCCGGACTACTTGCGGATGAAGCTTTCTTT.

This chain joins TRBV10-3 and TRBJ2-5, with a weak D call TRBD2 (6 bases). The length of the CDR3 is 16 residues. Germline CDR1 reads ENHRY; CDR2 reads SYGVKD. Deletions cut 0 bases from V and 2 bases from J, with 13 bases between. CDR3: CAISESWDSSQETQYF. DNA of the CDR3: TGTGCCATCAGTGAGTCATGGGACTCAAGTCAAGAGACCCAGTACTTC.

The chain joins TRBV28 to TRBJ2-7, with D possibly matching TRBD2 (5 bases). V was clipped by 8 bases and J by 2 bases, with 13 bases between them. There are 13 residues in the CDR3. The germline V gene has CDR1 MDHEN and CDR2 SYDVKM. The CDR3 region has the DNA TGTGCCAGCTCGATGACTACCCCCTACGAGCAGTACTTC. Its translation: CASSMTTPYEQYF.

This clone was detected a few times. CDR3 loop: CASSLASGNNEQFF. The CDR3 bases are TGTGCCAGCAGCTTGGCTAGCGGGAACAATGAGCAGTTCTTC. The chain carries TRBV7-2 and TRBJ2-1, with TRBD2 identical over 9 bases. The CDR3 extends over 14 amino acids. The germline V gene has CDR1 SGHTA and CDR2 FQGNSA. V was pared by 3 bases and J by 5 bases, with 2 bases of the junction left unmatched.

The rearrangement links TRBV21-1 to TRBJ1-1; no DNA check was done on the table's D call, TRBD1. TRBV21-1 is reported as a pseudogene. The CDR3 totals 12 residues. Written as DNA, the CDR3 is TGTGCCAGCAGCGGCCGACAGGTTAAAGCTTTCTTT. This encodes CASSGRQVKAFF.

The chain uses TRBV5-1 and TRBJ1-2; D uncertain. CDR3 length: 12 residues. Looked up from germline, CDR1 is SGHRS and CDR2 is YFSETQ. The V gene lost 8 bases and the J gene lost 2 bases, with 10 bases spanning the gap. The CDR3 nucleotides are TGCGCCAGTGGGCCTACCAACTATGGCTACACCTTC. Translated: CASGPTNYGYTF.

V usage is TRBV3-1 (or the pseudogene TRBV3-2) and J usage is TRBJ2-2, with TRBD1 matching 11 bases. The CDR3 sequence is 16 residues long. Germline assignment: CDR1 LGHDT and CDR2 YNNKEL (reference sequence). V trimming: 1 base; J trimming: 6 bases; junction bases outside the gene matches: 4. DNA of the CDR3: TGTGCCAGCAGCCAAGGGACAGGGGGCGAGTCCGGGGAGCTGTTTTTT. Protein sequence: CASSQGTGGESGELFF.

The rearrangement joins TRBV11-2 to TRBJ2-2; perhaps TRBD2 as D (7 bases). CDR3 length: 15 amino acids. Trimming took 5 bases from V and 6 from J, leaving 16 bases between them. Germline V gene sequence: CDR1 SGHAT, CDR2 FQNNGV. The CDR3 DNA follows: TGTGCCAGCAGCGCCCGGGGCGGGGGCCCCGGGGAGCTGTTTTTT. Residues: CASSARGGGPGELFF.

The chain links TRBV18 to TRBJ2-3; D is unclear. Germline V lookup: CDR1 KGHSH, CDR2 LQKENI. V shed 4 bases and J shed 4 bases, with 12 bases lying between them. This CDR3 contains 14 residues. CDR3 amino acids: CASSQTPLADTQYF. CDR3 bases: TGTGCCAGCTCACAGACTCCCCTGGCAGATACGCAGTATTTT. The complete variable domain, with remaining parts taken from reference TRBV18 and TRBJ2-3, reads NAGVMQNPRHLVRRRGQEARLRCSPMKGHSHVYWYRQLPEEGLKFMVYLQKENIIDESGMPKERFSAEFPKEGPSILRIQQVVRGDSAAYFCASSQTPLADTQYFGPGTRLTVL.

The chain employs TRBV5-1 and TRBJ2-6, with 10 bases aligning to TRBD1. V trimming: 0 bases; J trimming: 4 bases; junction bases outside the gene matches: 7. The CDR3 extends over 18 amino acids. Germline lookup yields CDR1 SGHRS and CDR2 YFSETQ. CDR3 sequence reads: CASSLVGQGVGGANVLTF. In DNA form, the CDR3 reads TGCGCCAGCAGCTTGGTCGGACAGGGGGTTGGAGGGGCCAACGTCCTGACTTTC. Drawing the rest from reference TRBV5-1 and TRBJ2-6, the complete variable domain is KAGVTQTPRYLIKTRGQQVTLSCSPISGHRSVSWYQQTPGQGLQFLFEYFSETQRNKGNFPGRFSGRQFSNSRSEMNVSTLELGDSALYLCASSLVGQGVGGANVLTFGAGSRLTVL.

The rearrangement joins TRBV18 to TRBJ1-1; TRBD1 matches at 8 bases. The CDR3 runs to 12 residues. With V trimmed by 5 bases and J by 10 bases, 6 bases remained unmatched. Germline CDR1 KGHSH, CDR2 LQKENI. CDR3 residues: CASSAQGATAFF. The CDR3 DNA reads as TGTGCCAGCTCAGCCCAGGGGGCTACAGCTTTCTTT.

Only a few counts were recorded for this clone. This sequence joins TRBV4-2 and TRBJ2-5; 11 nucleotides align to TRBD2. The ends lost 0 bases at V and 7 bases at J; junction bases unmatched: 10. CDR3 length: 17 residues. Germline values: CDR1 LGHNA, CDR2 YNFKEQ. The CDR3 loop is CASSQDTSGGPVRTQYF. CDR3 DNA: TGTGCCAGCAGCCAAGATACTAGCGGGGGCCCTGTGCGGACCCAGTACTTC.

This chain connects TRBV4-1 to TRBJ2-2; the D is unclear. Trimming cost V 3 bases and J 8 bases, with 10 bases left between them. Germline-derived CDR1 and CDR2 are MGHRA and YSYEKL. There are 13 residues in the CDR3. CDR3 sequence: CASSHPSGGELFF. In nucleotides, the CDR3 is TGCGCCAGCAGCCACCCGTCCGGGGGGGAGCTGTTTTTT.

This clone was counted a single time. The rearrangement uses TRBV5-1 and TRBJ2-5; 7 positions match TRBD2. This CDR3 has 18 residues. Unmatched junction bases numbered 13, after V lost 1 base and J lost 1 base. Germline values: CDR1 SGHRS, CDR2 YFSETQ. This CDR3 reads CASSLPGLRERVQETQYF. CDR3 nucleotides: TGCGCCAGCAGCTTGCCAGGGCTGCGGGAGCGGGTCCAAGAGACCCAGTACTTC.

The chain carries TRBV7-8 and TRBJ2-1; 8 nucleotides match TRBD2. With 1 base clipped from V and 1 base from J, the junction kept 9 bases outside the gene matches. This CDR3 is 18 amino acids long. CDR1 is SGHVS, CDR2 FQNEAQ, per germline. The CDR3 region is CASSLGLAGSWSYNEQFF. The CDR3 DNA follows: TGTGCCAGCAGCTTAGGTCTAGCGGGTTCCTGGTCCTACAATGAGCAGTTCTTC.

This clone was seen only once. The V call is TRBV11-3, the J call TRBJ2-3, with D possibly TRBD2 on 6 matching bases. Trimming cost V 8 bases and J 0 bases, with 12 bases left between them. This CDR3 has 14 residues. From germline, CDR1 is SGHNT and CDR2 YENEEA. In DNA, the CDR3 is TGTGCCAGCTTTGCGGGATTGAGCACAGATACGCAGTATTTT. This sequence encodes CASFAGLSTDTQYF.

This sequence joins TRBV7-2 and TRBJ1-1, with a tentative D call TRBD1 (6 bases). The CDR3 consists of 13 residues. The germline CDR1 and CDR2 sequences are SGHTA and FQGNSA. The V end was cut by 5 bases, the J end by 1 base, with 8 bases between. The chain's CDR3 is CASSGQPNTEAFF. The CDR3 nucleotides read TGTGCCAGCAGCGGACAGCCGAACACTGAAGCTTTCTTT. The full variable domain, completed using reference TRBV7-2 and TRBJ1-1, is GAGVSQSPSNKVTEKGKDVELRCDPISGHTALYWYRQSLGQGLEFLIYFQGNSAPDKSGLPSDRFSAERTGGSVSTLTIQRTQQEDSAVYLCASSGQPNTEAFFGQGTRLTVV.

V is TRBV12-2 and J is TRBJ2-3; TRBD2, the D gene given by the table, was not confirmed from the DNA. TRBV12-2 has pseudogene status. The CDR3 contains 15 residues. Written as DNA, the CDR3 is TGTGCAAGTCGCTTTCGGAGCGGGATTGGGTGTACGCAGTATTTT. Its protein is CASRFRSGIGCTQYF.

The gene calls are TRBV7-9 and TRBJ1-1; D gene uncertain. Trimming took 5 bases from V and 3 from J, leaving 13 bases between them. The CDR3 loop spans 14 amino acids. CDR1 SEHNR and CDR2 FQNEAQ come from the germline V gene (reference sequence). This CDR3 is CASSPTGIYTEAFF. The CDR3 DNA sequence: TGTGCCAGCAGCCCCACCGGGATATACACTGAAGCTTTCTTT.

The count of this clone is one. The chain has TRBV28 and TRBJ2-4, with D maybe TRBD1 (6 bases). With 6 bases removed from V and 8 bases from J, the gap between germline ends came to 11 bases. Germline lookup yields CDR1 MDHEN and CDR2 SYDVKM. The CDR3 is made up of 12 amino acids. CDR3 sequence (DNA): TGTGCCAGCAGAGGGGGTCCGGACATTCAGTACTTC. Protein product: CASRGGPDIQYF.

This sequence joins TRBV5-1 and TRBJ2-1; 15 bases are a match to TRBD2. This CDR3 region has 15 residues. From germline, CDR1 is SGHRS and CDR2 YFSETQ. The V gene end was trimmed by 4 bases and the J gene end by 7 bases; junction bases not matched to a gene: 3. The CDR3 loop is CASSAGTSGGNEQFF. CDR3 nucleotides: TGCGCCAGCAGCGCGGGGACTAGCGGGGGGAATGAGCAGTTCTTC.

The chain recombines TRBV29-1 with TRBJ2-4; weak D call: TRBD1 (7 bases). Trimming stripped 7 bases from V and 2 bases from J, with 15 bases between. CDR1 SQVTM and CDR2 ANQGSEA come from the germline V gene. The CDR3 extends over 14 amino acids. In DNA, the CDR3 is TGCAGCGCTCAGGGGGGAACACCCAAAAACATTCAGTACTTC. It specifies CSAQGGTPKNIQYF.

V is TRBV14 and J is TRBJ2-7; TRBD1 matches at 12 bases. Germline assignment: CDR1 SGHDN and CDR2 FVKESK. The CDR3 has 16 amino acids. V lost 4 bases, J lost 0 bases, and 4 bases stayed unmatched. The CDR3 loop reads CASSPGQGADSYEQYF. In DNA form, the CDR3 reads TGTGCCAGCAGCCCGGGACAGGGGGCCGACTCCTACGAGCAGTACTTC.

The genes are TRBV5-4 and TRBJ1-2, with 7 positions matching TRBD1. CDR3 length: 15 amino acids. CDR1 and CDR2 from the germline V gene are SGHNT and YYREEE (reference sequence). V lost 3 bases, J lost 3 bases, and 8 bases stayed unmatched. The CDR3 is CASSWGQLGDYGYTF. CDR3 sequence (DNA): TGTGCCAGCAGCTGGGGACAGCTCGGGGACTATGGCTACACCTTC.

The chain recombines TRBV3-1 (or the pseudogene TRBV3-2) with TRBJ1-3; possible D gene TRBD1, 5 bases. Germline CDR1 and CDR2: LGHDT and YNNKEL (reference sequence). Between the trimmed V and J ends, which lost 0 bases and 5 bases, there was a span of 11 bases. CDR3 size: 15 residues. The CDR3 here is CASSQDQGVRNTIYF. The CDR3 DNA follows: TGTGCCAGCAGCCAAGATCAGGGCGTACGAAACACCATATATTTT.

The CDR3 sequence: CASSLDRVDYGYTF. The CDR3 nucleotides are TGCGCCAGCAGCTTGGACAGGGTTGACTATGGCTACACCTTC. V gene TRBV5-1 combines with J gene TRBJ1-2; a weak D match, TRBD1 (6 bases). CDR1 and CDR2 from the germline V gene are SGHRS and YFSETQ. This CDR3 spans 14 amino acids. Trimming took 0 bases from V and 3 from J, leaving 9 bases between them.

The chain is built from TRBV19 and TRBJ1-5; 9 nucleotides match TRBD1. The CDR3 extends over 14 amino acids. Trimming removed 6 bases from V and 4 bases from J; junction bases left unmatched: 4. In germline, CDR1 is LNHDA, CDR2 SQIVND (reference sequence). The CDR3 loop is CASRLQGANQPQHF. The CDR3 DNA reads as TGTGCCAGTAGACTACAGGGGGCTAATCAGCCCCAGCATTTT. The full variable domain, its missing parts supplied by reference TRBV19 and TRBJ1-5, is DGGITQSPKYLFRKEGQNVTLSCEQNLNHDAMYWYRQDPGQGLRLIYYSQIVNDFQKGDIAEGYSVSREKKESFPLTVTSAQKNPTAFYLCASRLQGANQPQHFGDGTRLSIL.

This chain connects TRBV5-1 to TRBJ2-7; no clear D. From germline, CDR1 is SGHRS and CDR2 YFSETQ. The CDR3 is 11 amino acids. Deletions cut 1 base from V and 7 bases from J, with 6 bases between. CDR3 residues: CASSLSTEQYF. CDR3 DNA: TGCGCCAGCAGCTTGAGTACAGAGCAGTACTTC. Supplemented by reference TRBV5-1 and TRBJ2-7, the full variable domain reads KAGVTQTPRYLIKTRGQQVTLSCSPISGHRSVSWYQQTPGQGLQFLFEYFSETQRNKGNFPGRFSGRQFSNSRSEMNVSTLELGDSALYLCASSLSTEQYFGPGTRLTVT.